This is a list of T cell receptor beta chains from one sample in a study of OX40 agonist ivuxolimab in advanced cancers. Profiling relied on immunoSEQ multiplex PCR, and the TCRdb table lists in-frame clones only, not all of them. In the table there are 65,000 to 70,000 clones, approximately 80% of which are singletons. This sample comprised CD4+ or CD8+ T cells sorted from blood, obtained in a trial of the OX40 agonist ivuxolimab. The receptors were sampled from an adult with an advanced solid tumor such as melanoma, head and neck, liver or kidney cancer. Each CDR3 is given with its conserved first and last residue. A D gene is named only where the DNA matches it firmly. Clone size is given for some rows only: seen once, a few or many times, or a class if the clone is expanded.

>TRBV19|TRBJ1-1|NA|NA
TGTGCCAGTAGCACCAAGCCCAAGAACACTGAAGCTTTCTTT
CASSTKPKNTEAFF
>TRBV10-2|TRBJ2-7|TRBD1|once
TGCGCCACCCGAGGGGGCCTCTCCTACGAGCAGTACTTC
CATRGGLSYEQYF
>TRBV5-1|TRBJ2-1|TRBD2|NA
TGCGCCAGCAGCCCAGGGTCTAGCGGGACCTTCCATGAGCAGTTCTTC
CASSPGSSGTFHEQFF
>TRBV19|TRBJ1-1|NA|NA
TGTGCCAGTAGTAAAGAGACAACTATGAACACTGAAGCTTTCTTT
CASSKETTMNTEAFF
>TRBV5-4|TRBJ2-3|NA|NA
TGTGCCAGCAGCACCGGGGGGCCACGTAGCTTCACAGATACGCAGTATTTT
CASSTGGPRSFTDTQYF
>TRBV11-1|TRBJ2-7|TRBD1|NA
TGTGCCAGCAGCTTTGGGACAGGGGTGCAGTACTTC
CASSFGTGVQYF
>TRBV7-2|TRBJ2-5|NA|NA
TGTGCCAGCAGCACGGGGACTTCTCCTACCCAGTACTTC
CASSTGTSPTQYF
>TRBV9|TRBJ1-2|NA|once
TGTGCCAGCAGCCAGGGCCAGGGTGTGAACTATGGCTACACCTTC
CASSQGQGVNYGYTF
>TRBV2|TRBJ1-6|NA|NA
TGTGCCAGCAGGGCCAGGGACTCTAAAAATTCACCCCTCCACTTT
CASRARDSKNSPLHF
>TRBV5-6|TRBJ1-6|NA|NA
TGTGCCAGCAGCTTGAAACGGCGAAATTCACCCCTCCACTTT
CASSLKRRNSPLHF
>TRBV6-5|TRBJ1-3|NA|few
TGTGCCAGCAGTTACTCTCCCAGCTCTGGAAACACCATATATTTT
CASSYSPSSGNTIYF
>TRBV7-9|TRBJ2-1|NA|NA
TGTGCCAGCAGCTCTAAACTAGGGGCGCAGTTCTTC
CASSSKLGAQFF
>TRBV2|TRBJ2-3|TRBD2|NA
TGTGCCAGCAGTGGGACTAGCGGGATCCTCACAGATACGCAGTATTTT
CASSGTSGILTDTQYF
>TRBV28|TRBJ1-2|NA|NA
TGTGCCAGCAGTACATTGTATGGCTACACCTTC
CASSTLYGYTF
>TRBV19|TRBJ2-4|TRBD1|NA
TGTGCCAGTAGTACGGACAGGGGGAACATTCAGTACTTC
CASSTDRGNIQYF
>TRBV6-5|TRBJ2-7|NA|NA
TGTGCCAGCAGTTACAGGGGGGCTTGGGACGAGCAGTACTTC
CASSYRGAWDEQYF
>TRBV9|TRBJ2-2|NA|NA
TGTGCCAGCAGCGTACAGGGGAACACCGGGGAGCTGTTTTTT
CASSVQGNTGELFF
>TRBV18|TRBJ1-3|NA|NA
TGTGCCAGCTCACCAGGGACATCTGGAAACACCATATATTTT
CASSPGTSGNTIYF
>TRBV9|TRBJ2-3|NA|NA
TGTGCCAGCAGCCGAGGGGCAGATACGCAGTATTTT
CASSRGADTQYF
>TRBV25-1|TRBJ1-3|NA|few
TGTGCCAGCAGCGGACCGATCTCTGGAAACACCATATATTTT
CASSGPISGNTIYF
>TRBV2|TRBJ2-7|TRBD2|NA
TGTGCCAGCAGCCCTAGCGGGTACTCCTACGAGCAGTACTTC
CASSPSGYSYEQYF
>TRBV5-1|TRBJ2-5|TRBD2|NA
TGCGCCAGCAGTTTTGGGCGTAGCGGGAGTGGAGAGACCCAGTACTTC
CASSFGRSGSGETQYF
>TRBV5-1|TRBJ2-1|NA|NA
TGCGCCAGCAGCTTGGCCGCCAGCAACAATGAGCAGTTCTTC
CASSLAASNNEQFF
>TRBV4-1|TRBJ2-1|TRBD2|NA
TGCGCCAGCAGCCAAGGGGAAAGCGGGAGGCAGCTGTTCTTC
CASSQGESGRQLFF
>TRBV5-1|TRBJ2-1|NA|NA
TGCGCCAGCAGCTTGCTTCGGACCCAGAACAATGAGCAGTTCTTC
CASSLLRTQNNEQFF